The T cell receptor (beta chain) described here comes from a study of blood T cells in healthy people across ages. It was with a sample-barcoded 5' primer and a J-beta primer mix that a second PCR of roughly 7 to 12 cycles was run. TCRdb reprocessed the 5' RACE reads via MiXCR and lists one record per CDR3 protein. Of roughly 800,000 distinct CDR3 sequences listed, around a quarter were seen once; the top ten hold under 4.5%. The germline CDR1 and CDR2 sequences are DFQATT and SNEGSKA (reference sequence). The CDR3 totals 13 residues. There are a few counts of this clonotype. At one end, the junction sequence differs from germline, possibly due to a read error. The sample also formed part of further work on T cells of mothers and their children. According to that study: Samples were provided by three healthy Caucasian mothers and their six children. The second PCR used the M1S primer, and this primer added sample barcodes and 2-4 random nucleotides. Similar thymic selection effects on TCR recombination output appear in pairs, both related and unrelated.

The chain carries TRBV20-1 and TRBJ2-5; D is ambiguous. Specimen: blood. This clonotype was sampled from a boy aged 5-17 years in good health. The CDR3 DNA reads TGCAGTGCTAGAGTTCGAGACGAAGAGACCCGGTACTTC. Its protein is CSARVRDEETRYF.